The clone carrying this TCR beta chain was seen only once. The data stem from a study of blood T cell repertoires in COVID-19. Whole-study context: Some COVID-19 samples were acute and others convalescent; all came from the United States, Italy and Spain. PBMCs, B-cell-depleted T cells, or T cells provided the cDNA or gDNA that made up the material.

In the source study's methods: The assay estimated nucleated cells by amplifying reference gene primers. The table came from immunoSEQ multiplex PCR; TCRdb's copy has only in-frame clones and leaves some out. V, J and clone size are taken as reported in that table, and D and trimming were inferred from the DNA itself. The sample lists about 70,000 clones; around 87% were seen once. CDR1 and CDR2 (germline): SGDLS, YYNGEE. This CDR3 is 13 amino acids long. V was cut by 6 bases and J by 2 bases, with 11 bases left in between. Sequenced material: peripheral blood. This TCR was sampled from a human donor in a cohort sampled during active COVID-19. J is TRBJ1-2 and V is TRBV9, with D tentatively TRBD1 (6 bases). CDR3 protein: CASTGDANYGYTF. The CDR3 DNA is TGTGCCAGCACAGGGGACGCAAACTATGGCTACACCTTC.